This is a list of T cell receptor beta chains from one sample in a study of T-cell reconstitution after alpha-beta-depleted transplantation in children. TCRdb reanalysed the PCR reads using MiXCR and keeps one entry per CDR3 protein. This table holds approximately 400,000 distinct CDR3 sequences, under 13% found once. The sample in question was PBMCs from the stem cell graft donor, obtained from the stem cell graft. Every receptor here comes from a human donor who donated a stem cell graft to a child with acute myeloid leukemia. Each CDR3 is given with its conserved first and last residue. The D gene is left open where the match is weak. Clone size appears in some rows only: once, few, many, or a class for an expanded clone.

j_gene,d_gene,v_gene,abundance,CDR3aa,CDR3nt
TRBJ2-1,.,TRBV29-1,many,CSVARRNEQFF,TGCAGCGTGGCAAGGCGGAATGAGCAGTTCTTC
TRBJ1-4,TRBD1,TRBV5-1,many,CASSWTGGFEKLFF,TGCGCCAGCAGCTGGACAGGGGGCTTTGAAAAACTGTTTTTT
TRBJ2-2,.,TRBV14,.,CASSQNTGAKGSGELFF,TGTGCCAGCAGCCAAAATACGGGGGCGAAGGGTTCCGGGGAGCTGTTTTTT
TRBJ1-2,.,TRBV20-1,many,CSAREPRGDYGYTF,TGCAGTGCTAGAGAGCCCCGGGGGGACTATGGCTACACCTTC
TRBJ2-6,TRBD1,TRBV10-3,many,CAIRPRTGISSGANVLTF,TGTGCCATCAGACCTCGGACAGGGATAAGCTCTGGGGCCAACGTCCTGACTTTC
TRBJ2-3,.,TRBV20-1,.,CSALVYGGPNTDTQYF,TGCAGTGCACTCGTGTACGGGGGGCCCAACACAGATACGCAGTATTTT
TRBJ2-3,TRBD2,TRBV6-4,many,CASSDTYSGSGADTQYF,TGTGCCAGCAGTGACACCTATAGCGGGAGTGGGGCAGATACGCAGTATTTT
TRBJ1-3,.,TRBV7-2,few,CASRRGAGGNTIYF,TGTGCCAGCAGAAGGGGGGCAGGGGGAAACACCATATATTTT
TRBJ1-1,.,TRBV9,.,CASSVGGAGNTEAFF,TGTGCCAGCAGCGTAGGAGGGGCTGGGAACACTGAAGCTTTCTTT
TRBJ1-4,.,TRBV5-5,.,CASSLDPGTTNEKLFF,TGTGCCAGCAGCTTGGATCCCGGGACAACTAATGAAAAACTGTTTTTT
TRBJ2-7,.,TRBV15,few,CATSREQGYEQYF,TGTGCCACCAGCAGAGAGCAGGGTTACGAGCAGTACTTC
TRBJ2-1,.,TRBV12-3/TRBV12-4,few,CASSRDVYNEQFF,TGTGCCAGCAGTCGGGACGTCTACAATGAGCAGTTCTTC
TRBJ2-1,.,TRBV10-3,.,CAIRKTMEEQFF,TGTGCCATCAGGAAGACCATGGAGGAGCAGTTCTTC
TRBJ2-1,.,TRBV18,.,CASSPPGPWGKQFF,TGTGCCAGCTCACCACCAGGTCCGTGGGGGAAGCAGTTCTTC
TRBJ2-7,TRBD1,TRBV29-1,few,CSVAGTGGYEQYF,TGCAGCGTTGCAGGGACAGGGGGCTACGAGCAGTACTTC
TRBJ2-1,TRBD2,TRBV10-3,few,CAISPRGLAVDEQFF,TGTGCCATCAGCCCGAGGGGACTAGCGGTCGATGAGCAGTTCTTC
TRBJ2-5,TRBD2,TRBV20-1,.,CSARVRLAGEPWETQYF,TGCAGTGCTAGAGTTCGGCTAGCGGGGGAACCGTGGGAGACCCAGTACTTC
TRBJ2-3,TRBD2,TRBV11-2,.,CASSRLAGGPSPDTQYF,TGTGCCAGCAGCCGACTAGCGGGGGGGCCGAGCCCAGATACGCAGTATTTT
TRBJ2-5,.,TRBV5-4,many,CASSTRDLETQYF,TGTGCCAGCAGCACCCGGGATTTGGAGACCCAGTACTTC
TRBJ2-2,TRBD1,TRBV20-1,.,CSATDRATTGELFF,TGCAGTGCTACGGACAGGGCGACCACCGGGGAGCTGTTTTTT
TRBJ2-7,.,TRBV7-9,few,CASSLVGSRTDGYEQYF,TGTGCCAGCAGCTTAGTAGGGTCCCGGACCGACGGCTACGAGCAGTACTTC
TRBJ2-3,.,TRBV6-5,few,CASSLAISSDTQYF,TGTGCCAGCAGTTTAGCGATATCCTCAGATACGCAGTATTTT
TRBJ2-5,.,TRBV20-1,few,CSAYGTTVYGETQYF,TGCAGTGCTTACGGAACGACTGTGTACGGGGAGACCCAGTACTTC
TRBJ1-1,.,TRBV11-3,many,CASSLGPRARVGQNTEAFF,TGTGCCAGCAGCTTAGGTCCAAGGGCACGGGTGGGCCAGAACACTGAAGCTTTCTTT
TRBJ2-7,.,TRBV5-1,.,CASSRLLTGSSYEQYF,TGCGCCAGCAGCCGTTTATTAACAGGGAGTTCCTACGAGCAGTACTTC
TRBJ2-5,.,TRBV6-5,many,CASSYSGTETQYF,TGTGCCAGCAGTTACTCCGGGACAGAGACCCAGTACTTC
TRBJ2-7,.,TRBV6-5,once,CASSYSIDRSYEQYF,TGTGCCAGCAGTTACTCGATTGACCGTTCCTACGAGCAGTACTTC
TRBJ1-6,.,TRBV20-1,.,CSAAISYNSPLHF,TGCAGTGCTGCCATCTCCTATAATTCACCCCTCCACTTT
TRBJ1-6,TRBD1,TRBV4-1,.,CASSQDDREISPLHF,TGCGCCAGCAGCCAGGATGACAGGGAAATTTCACCCCTCCACTTT
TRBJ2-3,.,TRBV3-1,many,CASSPPGLTDTQYF,TGTGCCAGCAGCCCCCCGGGGCTCACAGATACGCAGTATTTT
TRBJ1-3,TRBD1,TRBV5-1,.,CASDQGGNIAGNTIYF,TGCGCCAGCGATCAGGGGGGGAATATCGCTGGAAACACCATATATTTT
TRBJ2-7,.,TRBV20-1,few,CSAREQTSYEQYF,TGCAGTGCTAGAGAGCAGACTTCCTACGAGCAGTACTTC
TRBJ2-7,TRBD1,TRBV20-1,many,CSATSDRGLYEQYF,TGCAGTGCTACCTCGGACAGGGGGCTGTACGAGCAGTACTTC
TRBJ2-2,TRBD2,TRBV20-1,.,CSARGLAGADTGELFF,TGCAGTGCTAGGGGACTAGCGGGAGCTGACACCGGGGAGCTGTTTTTT
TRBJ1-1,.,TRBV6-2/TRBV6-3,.,CASRRDKGLFGNTEAFF,TGTGCCAGCAGACGCGACAAGGGGCTCTTTGGGAACACTGAAGCTTTCTTT
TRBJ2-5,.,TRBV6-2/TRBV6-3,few,CASRGLVRTQYF,TGTGCCAGCAGAGGGCTAGTCAGGACCCAGTACTTC
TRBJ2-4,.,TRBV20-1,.,CSARQGPNIQYF,TGCAGTGCTAGACAGGGACCAAACATTCAGTACTTC
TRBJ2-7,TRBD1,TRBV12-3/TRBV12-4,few,CASSSDRGFYEQYF,TGTGCCAGCAGTTCGGACAGGGGATTCTACGAGCAGTACTTC
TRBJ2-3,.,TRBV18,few,CASSPQAREYTDTQYF,TGTGCCAGCTCACCACAGGCCAGGGAGTACACAGATACGCAGTATTTT
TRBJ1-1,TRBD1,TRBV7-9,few,CASSLSAGGSTEAFF,TGTGCCAGCAGCTTATCAGCAGGGGGGAGCACTGAAGCTTTCTTT
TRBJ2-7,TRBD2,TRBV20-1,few,CSARFRLAGSEQYF,TGCAGTGCTAGATTTCGACTAGCGGGCTCCGAGCAGTACTTC
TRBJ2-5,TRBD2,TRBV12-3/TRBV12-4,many,CASTRDYRETQYF,TGTGCCAGCACTCGGGACTACAGAGAGACCCAGTACTTC
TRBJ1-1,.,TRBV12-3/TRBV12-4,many,CASSLIQANTEAFF,TGTGCCAGCAGTTTGATACAGGCTAACACTGAAGCTTTCTTT
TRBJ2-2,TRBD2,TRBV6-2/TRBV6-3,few,CASSYLGLAGGHTGELFF,TGTGCCAGCAGTTACCTCGGACTAGCGGGAGGGCACACCGGGGAGCTGTTTTTT
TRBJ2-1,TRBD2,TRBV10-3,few,CAISRTGTLLAGAFAEQFF,TGTGCCATCAGTCGGACAGGGACTCTTCTAGCGGGAGCCTTCGCTGAGCAGTTCTTC
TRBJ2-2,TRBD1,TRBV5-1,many,CASSLGQGTVTGELFF,TGCGCCAGCAGCTTGGGACAGGGGACGGTCACCGGGGAGCTGTTTTTT
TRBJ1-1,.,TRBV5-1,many,CASSQDTSNTEAFF,TGCGCCAGCAGCCAGGACACCTCGAATACTGAAGCTTTCTTT